These 28 T cell receptor beta chains share one sample of origin, sequenced in a study of T cells after yellow fever vaccination. MiXCR was run by TCRdb on the 5' RACE reads, yielding one entry per CDR3 protein. The table includes 300,000 to 400,000 distinct CDR3 sequences, roughly 8% detected once. The sample in question was PBMCs, obtained about 41 days after the first yellow fever vaccination. All receptors derive from a man in his late teens or twenties who received the YFV17D yellow fever vaccine.

The chain uses TRBV5-6 and TRBJ1-2, with 8 bases aligning to TRBD1. V shed 5 bases, J shed 6 bases, and the junction held 9 bases outside the gene matches. Germline assignment: CDR1 SGHDT and CDR2 YYEEEE. The CDR3 has 14 amino acids. CDR3 nucleotides: TGTGCCAGCAGTTGGGGACAGGCGGTAGATGGCTACACCTTC. Translation: CASSWGQAVDGYTF.

This clonotype was found a few times. The chain recombines TRBV6-5 with TRBJ1-5; D is undetermined. Germline V gene data show CDR1 as MNHEY and CDR2 as SVGAGI. The CDR3 has 13 amino acids. With 3 bases removed from V and 3 bases from J, the gap between germline ends came to 6 bases. CDR3 coding DNA: TGTGCCAGCAGTTATAGGCACAATCAGCCCCAGCATTTT. Residues: CASSYRHNQPQHF.

This clonotype was observed a handful of times. V and J are TRBV11-2 and TRBJ2-5, with TRBD2 matching 7 bases. The V gene end was trimmed by 1 base and the J gene end by 5 bases; junction bases not matched to a gene: 4. Germline V gene lookup returns CDR1 SGHAT and CDR2 FQNNGV. The CDR3 runs to 14 residues. The CDR3 DNA follows: TGTGCCAGCAGCTTAGTCTGGGGGGGGGAGACCCAGTACTTC. Translating it yields CASSLVWGGETQYF.

The chain carries TRBV6-2 or TRBV6-3 and TRBJ2-7; D possibly matches TRBD1 or TRBD2 (7 bases each). This CDR3 is built from 16 residues. The germline V gene encodes CDR1 MNHEY and CDR2 SVGEGT. Trimming stripped 5 bases from V and 6 bases from J, with 23 bases between. This CDR3 is CASSPMGPTGRAEQYV. For the CDR3, the DNA is TGTGCCAGCAGTCCTATGGGACCGACAGGGAGGGCCGAGCAGTACGTC.

This clonotype was detected ten times or more. The chain joins TRBV27 to TRBJ1-1; D gene uncertain. Trimming left V 4 bases short and J 1 base short, with 7 bases between. The germline CDR1 and CDR2 sequences are MNHEY and SMNVEV (reference sequence). This CDR3 region has 13 residues. DNA for the CDR3: TGTGCCAGCAGTTACCTGGGGAACACTGAAGCTTTCTTT. It is translated as CASSYLGNTEAFF.

The sample holds a few counts of this clonotype. V is TRBV18 and J is TRBJ1-2; the match to TRBD1 covers 7 bases. The CDR3 loop spans 14 amino acids. Per the germline V gene, CDR1 is KGHSH and CDR2 is LQKENI. The V gene end was trimmed by 2 bases and the J gene end by 8 bases; junction bases not matched to a gene: 8. The CDR3 DNA follows: TGTGCCAGCTCACCAGCCCAGGGGGAAAGGGGCTACACCTTC. Its translation is CASSPAQGERGYTF. The complete variable domain, with remaining parts taken from reference TRBV18 and TRBJ1-2, reads NAGVMQNPRHLVRRRGQEARLRCSPMKGHSHVYWYRQLPEEGLKFMVYLQKENIIDESGMPKERFSAEFPKEGPSILRIQQVVRGDSAAYFCASSPAQGERGYTFGSGTRLTVV.

The chain carries TRBV6-6 and TRBJ2-7; D is ambiguous. The CDR3 is made up of 11 amino acids. Trimming left V 7 bases short and J 4 bases short, with 8 bases between. Germline V gene data show CDR1 as MNHNY and CDR2 as SVGAGI (reference sequence). CDR3 in DNA: TGTGCCAGCACCGATTTTTACGAGCAGTACTTC. This sequence encodes CASTDFYEQYF.

The chain uses TRBV12-3 or TRBV12-4 and TRBJ2-3; TRBD1 matches at 7 bases. V lost 8 bases and J lost 6; bases outside the gene matches: 8. This CDR3 region has 13 residues. CDR3 sequence reads: CASGEGAGDTQYF. CDR3 coding DNA: TGTGCCAGCGGAGAGGGGGCCGGGGATACGCAGTATTTT.

V and J are TRBV6-6 and TRBJ1-1; D possibly corresponds to TRBD1 (6 bases). Between the trimmed V and J ends, which lost 8 bases and 6 bases, there was a span of 13 bases. CDR1 and CDR2 from the germline V gene are MNHNY and SVGAGI (reference sequence). This CDR3 comprises 12 residues. DNA of the CDR3: TGTGCCAGCCGTACAGGGAGGGCTGAAGCTTTCTTT. This translates into CASRTGRAEAFF.

This clonotype occurred many times. The chain links TRBV27 to TRBJ1-1, with a possible D match to TRBD1 (6 bases). CDR1 MNHEY and CDR2 SMNVEV come from the germline V gene (reference sequence). V dropped 3 bases and J dropped 8 bases, with 10 bases sitting between them. CDR3 size: 12 residues. The CDR3 loop is CASSFSRGEAFF. The CDR3 nucleotides read TGTGCCAGCAGTTTTAGCAGGGGCGAAGCTTTCTTT.

This clonotype has a handful of counts. The CDR3 sequence is CASSLLPGQPNTGELFF. The CDR3, as DNA: TGTGCCAGCAGCTTGCTGCCGGGACAGCCAAACACCGGGGAGCTGTTTTTT. J is TRBJ2-2 and V is TRBV7-9, with TRBD1 identical over 7 bases. V dropped 3 bases and J dropped 2; count of bases not matched to a gene: 9. Germline V gene lookup returns CDR1 SEHNR and CDR2 FQNEAQ (reference sequence). This CDR3 has 17 amino acids.

This clonotype was observed many times. The chain carries TRBV7-2 and TRBJ2-1; possible D gene TRBD1, 6 bases. In germline, CDR1 is SGHTA, CDR2 FQGNSA. The CDR3 length is 14 residues. The ends were cut back, 1 base at V and 7 bases at J, with 11 bases in the middle. The CDR3 bases are TGTGCCAGCAGCTTAGGGGGGCGGTTGAATGAGCAGTTCTTC. Its protein is CASSLGGRLNEQFF. Drawing the rest from reference TRBV7-2 and TRBJ2-1, the complete variable domain is GAGVSQSPSNKVTEKGKDVELRCDPISGHTALYWYRQSLGQGLEFLIYFQGNSAPDKSGLPSDRFSAERTGGSVSTLTIQRTQQEDSAVYLCASSLGGRLNEQFFGPGTRLTVL.

V and J are TRBV4-1 and TRBJ2-7, with D possibly TRBD1 on 5 matching bases. V lost 0 bases, J lost 5 bases, and 14 bases lay in between. CDR1 MGHRA and CDR2 YSYEKL come from the germline V gene. The length of the CDR3 is 15 residues. CDR3 in DNA: TGCGCCAGCAGCCAAGAGCGTAACAGGTTGGACGAGCAGTACTTC. This sequence encodes CASSQERNRLDEQYF.

This clonotype was counted a few times. The V and J genes are TRBV5-1 and TRBJ1-1; D uncertain. V was cut by 5 bases and J by 1 base, with 6 bases left in between. This CDR3 contains 12 residues. Germline V gene data show CDR1 as SGHRS and CDR2 as YFSETQ. CDR3 coding DNA: TGCGCCAGCAGGTCAGGGAACACTGAAGCTTTCTTT. This codes for CASRSGNTEAFF. Filled out from reference TRBV5-1 and TRBJ1-1, the complete variable domain reads KAGVTQTPRYLIKTRGQQVTLSCSPISGHRSVSWYQQTPGQGLQFLFEYFSETQRNKGNFPGRFSGRQFSNSRSEMNVSTLELGDSALYLCASRSGNTEAFFGQGTRLTVV.

The J gene is TRBJ1-1, the V gene TRBV9; D not certain. Looked up from germline, CDR1 is SGDLS and CDR2 is YYNGEE. This CDR3 is 13 amino acids long. The V end was cut by 0 bases, the J end by 5 bases, with 8 bases between. In DNA, the CDR3 is TGTGCCAGCAGCGTAGAAACTCAGACTGAAGCTTTCTTT. Its protein product is CASSVETQTEAFF.

This clonotype was found a few times. CDR3 sequence reads: CASSSRVDEGRPDTQYF. DNA for the CDR3: TGTGCCAGCAGCTCCCGGGTGGACGAGGGGCGACCAGATACGCAGTATTTT. J is TRBJ2-3 and V is TRBV7-3; D is possibly TRBD1 or TRBD2 (5 bases each). The CDR3 has 17 amino acids. The germline V gene encodes CDR1 SGHTA and CDR2 FQGTGA. V lost 4 bases to trimming and J lost 4 bases, with 21 bases between them.

In this sample, this clonotype turned up a few times. V is TRBV7-2 and J is TRBJ1-2; TRBD1 is a possible D gene (5 bases). This CDR3 region has 15 residues. Trimming took 0 bases from V and 4 from J, leaving 12 bases between them. Germline lookup yields CDR1 SGHTA and CDR2 FQGNSA. The CDR3 protein is CASSLADIKSYGYTF. The DNA of the CDR3 is TGTGCCAGCAGCTTAGCGGACATCAAGTCCTATGGCTACACCTTC.

The chain recombines TRBV7-3 with TRBJ2-1, with 8 positions matching TRBD1. Germline V gives CDR1 SGHTA, CDR2 FQGTGA. The CDR3 contains 17 residues. The ends lost 2 bases at V and 3 bases at J; junction bases unmatched: 9. Here the CDR3 reads CASSLGVPGGVYNEQFF. CDR3 nucleotides: TGTGCCAGCAGCTTAGGGGTGCCAGGGGGCGTCTACAATGAGCAGTTCTTC.

This clonotype has at least ten counts. The chain uses TRBV6-2 or TRBV6-3 and TRBJ1-5; unclear D gene. V was pared by 6 bases and J by 9 bases, with 15 bases between. The length of the CDR3 is 13 residues. Per germline, CDR1 MNHEY and CDR2 SVGEGT. The chain's CDR3 is CASRPNLMGPQHF. The CDR3 DNA reads as TGTGCCAGCAGACCAAACCTGATGGGGCCCCAGCATTTT.

The rearrangement uses TRBV12-3 or TRBV12-4 and TRBJ1-2; no clear D. CDR3 length equals 13 residues. Trimming stripped 4 bases from V and 6 bases from J, with 12 bases between. The DNA of the CDR3 is TGTGCCAGCAGTTCGATGGCAGGTCATGGCTACACCTTC. Translated: CASSSMAGHGYTF.

This sequence joins TRBV12-3 or TRBV12-4 and TRBJ2-3; D is ambiguous. The CDR3 totals 14 residues. Trimming left V 6 bases short and J 2 bases short, with 12 bases between. The CDR3 region is CASRAGPATDTQYF. The CDR3, as DNA: TGTGCCAGCAGAGCCGGACCGGCCACAGATACGCAGTATTTT.

The sample holds a few counts of this clonotype. This may stem from a read error, because a much larger clone lies one nucleotide away. This sequence joins TRBV5-1 and TRBJ1-1; D not certain. The CDR3 extends over 11 amino acids. Between the trimmed V and J ends, which lost 7 bases and 3 bases, there was a span of 7 bases. Germline V gene data show CDR1 as SGHRS and CDR2 as YFSETQ. The CDR3 nucleotides are TGCGCCAGCGGCCGGGACACTGAAGCTTTCTTT. This translates into CASGRDTEAFF.

The J gene is TRBJ2-3, the V gene TRBV18, with 15 bases that match TRBD2. V gave up 0 bases and J gave up 11 bases; unmatched junction bases: 6. Germline values: CDR1 KGHSH, CDR2 LQKENI. This CDR3 region has 16 residues. The CDR3 sequence: CASSPPGGLAGGVQYF. Written as DNA, the CDR3 is TGTGCCAGCTCACCACCCGGCGGACTAGCGGGGGGGGTGCAGTATTTT.

This clonotype was seen at least ten times. The genes are TRBV12-3 or TRBV12-4 and TRBJ2-7; TRBD1 matches 8 bases. The CDR3 runs to 15 residues. V was clipped by 6 bases and J by 2 bases; unmatched bases: 9. The CDR3 DNA sequence: TGTGCCAGCAGCACCGGGACAGGAACACCCTACGAGCAGTACGTC. As protein: CASSTGTGTPYEQYV.

The chain is built from TRBV30 and TRBJ2-7; a weak D match, TRBD1 (5 bases). CDR3 length equals 12 residues. Trimming removed 1 base at V and 7 bases at J, with 11 bases between. CDR1 and CDR2 from the germline V gene are GTSNPN and SVGIG (reference sequence). The CDR3 coding sequence is TGTGCCTGGAGTGCAGGGATCGGGGAGCAGTACTTC. Its translation: CAWSAGIGEQYF.

The V gene is TRBV4-1, the J gene TRBJ1-5, with 7 bases matching TRBD1. The CDR3 totals 17 residues. V was pared by 0 bases and J by 3 bases, with 8 bases of the junction left unmatched. Germline V gives CDR1 MGHRA, CDR2 YSYEKL. The CDR3, as DNA: TGCGCCAGCAGCCAAGATTGGGACAGTTTACCCAATCAGCCCCAGCATTTT. Encoded protein: CASSQDWDSLPNQPQHF.

The rearrangement joins TRBV6-1 to TRBJ1-5, with D tentatively TRBD1 (5 bases). In germline, CDR1 is MNHNS, CDR2 SASEGT. V lost 5 bases and J lost 4, with 12 bases in between. The CDR3 has 14 amino acids. This chain's CDR3 is CASSPKGRNQPQHF. The CDR3 region has the DNA TGTGCCAGCAGTCCAAAGGGGCGAAATCAGCCCCAGCATTTT.

This clonotype was observed at least ten times. The chain is built from TRBV19 and TRBJ2-5; TRBD1 is a possible D gene (6 bases). CDR3 size: 14 residues. V lost 4 bases, J lost 3 bases, and 12 bases lay in between. Germline assignment: CDR1 LNHDA and CDR2 SQIVND (reference sequence). CDR3 loop: CASSTGTYEETQYF. CDR3 coding DNA: TGTGCCAGTAGTACCGGGACATACGAAGAGACCCAGTACTTC.